Following are 21 T cell receptor beta chains from one sample sequenced in a study of PD-L1 blockade in urothelial cancer. The method was immunoSEQ multiplex PCR; TCRdb's version includes in-frame clones alone and lacks a portion of them. The sample lists tens of thousands of clones; about 88% were seen once. Time point reported: peripheral blood 6 weeks after treatment start. Sequenced material: PBMCs, taken around atezolizumab (anti-PD-L1) treatment. These receptors originate from a man in his fifties or sixties with urothelial cancer.

V usage is TRBV7-3 and J usage is TRBJ2-1; D perhaps matches TRBD1 (5 bases). The CDR3 loop spans 15 amino acids. The V end was cut by 0 bases, the J end by 6 bases, with 12 bases between. The germline V gene encodes CDR1 SGHTA and CDR2 FQGTGA. CDR3 sequence: CASSLTSGFVNEQFF. CDR3 bases: TGTGCCAGCAGCTTAACGTCAGGGTTCGTCAATGAGCAGTTCTTC.

V gene TRBV13 combines with J gene TRBJ1-6, with D uncertain. This CDR3 is 16 amino acids long. Germline assignment: CDR1 PRHDT and CDR2 FYEKMQ (reference sequence). Trimming pared 2 bases from V and 8 bases from J, leaving 16 bases between. The CDR3 DNA reads as TGTGCCAGCAGCTTAAGGAGCGGGCATGGTGATTCACCCCTCCACTTT. It translates to CASSLRSGHGDSPLHF.

The CDR3 DNA sequence: TGTGCCAGTAGGACAGGGGACGGTCAGCCCCAGCATTTT. Translating it yields CASRTGDGQPQHF. The chain joins TRBV6-1 to TRBJ1-5; 9 bases are shared with TRBD1. V shed 9 bases and J 6 bases; nucleotides not matched to a gene: 6. In germline, CDR1 is MNHNS, CDR2 SASEGT. The CDR3 is made up of 13 amino acids.

This clone was recorded once. This chain uses TRBV10-3 with TRBJ2-1; TRBD2 aligns across 10 bases. The length of the CDR3 is 20 residues. J was trimmed by 3 bases and V by 0 bases; bases with no gene match: 14. Germline V gives CDR1 ENHRY, CDR2 SYGVKD. CDR3 DNA: TGTGCCATCAGTGAGTCAGCGAGCGGGGGGGTCCCCCTTAACTACAATGAGCAGTTCTTC. Residues: CAISESASGGVPLNYNEQFF.

This chain uses TRBV9 with TRBJ1-1; 8 bases match TRBD1. V was clipped by 3 bases and J by 5 bases; unmatched bases: 3. Germline lookup yields CDR1 SGDLS and CDR2 YYNGEE. The length of the CDR3 is 13 residues. CDR3 sequence reads: CASSAGGFTEAFF. CDR3 bases: TGTGCCAGCAGCGCAGGGGGCTTTACTGAAGCTTTCTTT.

This rearrangement joins TRBV6-5 to TRBJ2-1; TRBD1 matches 8 bases. The CDR3 is made up of 15 amino acids. Trimming cost V 6 bases and J 7 bases; bases outside gene matches: 11. CDR1 and CDR2 (germline): MNHEY, SVGAGI. The CDR3 bases are TGTGCCAGCAGCCTTACCCGACAGGGGTATAATGAGCAGTTCTTC. This codes for CASSLTRQGYNEQFF.

The chain recombines TRBV5-8 with TRBJ1-5; TRBD1 is a possible D gene (5 bases). CDR1 is SGHTS and CDR2 is YDEGEE in the germline V gene. V shed 4 bases and J shed 4 bases, with 15 bases lying between them. The CDR3 runs 15 residues. The CDR3 region has the DNA TGTGCCAGCAGCCCTGCAAGGGGCTGGAATCAGCCCCAGCATTTT. This gives the protein CASSPARGWNQPQHF.

The J gene is TRBJ2-5, the V gene TRBV4-1; a weak D match, TRBD2 (7 bases). V was clipped by 4 bases and J by 5 bases, with 20 bases between them. CDR1 is MGHRA, CDR2 YSYEKL, per germline. There are 16 residues in the CDR3. The CDR3 sequence: CASSPRGNREGETQYF. The CDR3 DNA reads TGCGCCAGCAGCCCCCGGGGGAACAGGGAGGGGGAGACCCAGTACTTC.

The rearrangement joins TRBV4-3 to TRBJ2-6, with D perhaps TRBD1 (5 bases). Germline-derived CDR1 and CDR2 are LGHNA and YSLEER. The CDR3 has 16 amino acids. Trimming left V 0 bases short and J 4 bases short, with 10 bases between. CDR3 in amino acids: CASSQDPGLGANVLTF. In DNA form, the CDR3 reads TGCGCCAGCAGCCAAGATCCAGGGCTCGGGGCCAACGTCCTGACTTTC.

This clone was seen a single time. CDR3 sequence reads: CASSKGGGQSEEQYF. CDR3 DNA sequence: TGTGCCAGCAGCAAAGGAGGGGGACAAAGCGAGGAGCAGTACTTC. The rearrangement uses TRBV21-1 and TRBJ2-7; no DNA check was done on the table's D call, TRBD1. TRBV21-1 is a pseudogene locus. There are 15 residues in the CDR3.

This clone was observed a single time. The chain joins TRBV7-9 to TRBJ2-7, with 8 bases that match TRBD1. CDR1 SEHNR and CDR2 FQNEAQ come from the germline V gene (reference sequence). With V trimmed by 5 bases and J by 1 base, 10 bases remained unmatched. CDR3 size: 16 residues. The chain's CDR3 is CASSVRLDRVSYEQYF. The CDR3 region has the DNA TGTGCCAGCAGCGTCAGACTGGACAGGGTGTCCTACGAGCAGTACTTC.

This sequence joins TRBV28 and TRBJ1-2, with D possibly being TRBD1 (5 bases). Trimming cost V 7 bases and J 4 bases, with 16 bases left between them. This CDR3 has 14 amino acids. Germline V gives CDR1 MDHEN, CDR2 SYDVKM. CDR3 residues: CASTVGRQGYGYTF. CDR3 nucleotide sequence: TGTGCCAGCACCGTAGGGAGGCAGGGCTATGGCTACACCTTC.

This clone was recorded a few times. The chain recombines TRBV21-1 with TRBJ1-5; TRBD1 is the table's D call and was not checked against the DNA. TRBV21-1 is a recognized pseudogene. The CDR3 sequence is 18 residues long. CDR3 amino acids: CASSKEDRSDRAIGPQHF. As DNA, the CDR3 is TGTGCCAGCAGCAAAGAGGATCGGTCGGACAGGGCGATAGGGCCCCAGCATTTT.

V and J are TRBV6-6 and TRBJ2-2; 8 bases align to TRBD2. This CDR3 comprises 16 residues. Germline trimming cut 7 bases from V and 6 bases from J; bases unmatched to any gene: 13. Germline V gene data show CDR1 as MNHNY and CDR2 as SVGAGI (reference sequence). The CDR3 region has the DNA TGTGCCAGCATCACTCACCCCCTAGCGGGTTCCGGGGAGCTGTTTTTT. Translated, it gives CASITHPLAGSGELFF.

The V call is TRBV10-3, the J call TRBJ2-1; 15 bases are a match to TRBD2. CDR1 and CDR2 from the germline V gene are ENHRY and SYGVKD. This CDR3 region has 17 residues. The V gene end was trimmed by 4 bases and the J gene end by 1 base; junction bases not matched to a gene: 2. The CDR3 nucleotides read TGTGCCATCAGTGGGGGACTAGCGGGGGGTTCCTACAATGAGCAGTTCTTC. This gives the protein CAISGGLAGGSYNEQFF.

This chain connects TRBV25-1 to TRBJ2-2; tentative D call: TRBD1 (6 bases). This CDR3 is built from 14 residues. The V gene's germline CDR1 is MGHDK and CDR2 SYGVNS. V lost 3 bases and J lost 4, with 9 bases in between. Written as DNA, the CDR3 is TGTGCCAGCAGTGAGGGGGCCCCCACCGGGGAGCTGTTTTTT. This translates into CASSEGAPTGELFF.

This chain joins TRBV4-2 and TRBJ2-3; the match to TRBD1 covers 7 bases. The germline gives CDR1 LGHNA, CDR2 YNFKEQ. The V gene end was trimmed by 3 bases and the J gene end by 4 bases; junction bases not matched to a gene: 13. CDR3 size: 17 residues. The CDR3 loop is CASSQTTGAQGADTQYF. As DNA, the CDR3 is TGTGCCAGCAGCCAGACTACCGGGGCTCAGGGGGCAGATACGCAGTATTTT.

The chain joins TRBV25-1 to TRBJ2-1; TRBD2 aligns across 8 bases. V shed 3 bases, J shed 3 bases, and the junction held 4 bases outside the gene matches. Germline V gene sequence: CDR1 MGHDK, CDR2 SYGVNS. The CDR3 is made up of 15 amino acids. The CDR3 region has the DNA TGTGCCAGCAGTGACGCTAGCGGGCGCTACAATGAGCAGTTCTTC. This gives the protein CASSDASGRYNEQFF.

The V call is TRBV29-1, the J call TRBJ2-3; no clear D. The CDR3 runs 12 residues. Germline V lookup: CDR1 SQVTM, CDR2 ANQGSEA. V lost 4 bases and J 4 bases, leaving 9 bases between the germline ends. CDR3 residues: CSVGALADTQYF. CDR3 bases: TGCAGCGTTGGAGCCCTAGCAGATACGCAGTATTTT.

V usage is TRBV6-6 and J usage is TRBJ1-5; no firm D call. Germline values: CDR1 MNHNY, CDR2 SVGAGI (reference sequence). Trimming pared 6 bases from V and 2 bases from J, leaving 8 bases between. CDR3 size: 13 residues. The CDR3 loop is CASRPRGNQPQHF. For the CDR3, the DNA is TGTGCCAGCAGACCCCGGGGCAATCAGCCCCAGCATTTT.

This chain joins TRBV5-1 and TRBJ1-5; 7 bases fit TRBD1. The CDR3 loop spans 15 amino acids. The germline V gene has CDR1 SGHRS and CDR2 YFSETQ. V shed 4 bases, J shed 1 base, and the junction held 5 bases outside the gene matches. The CDR3 spells CASSTGVGSNQPQHF. In nucleotides, the CDR3 is TGCGCCAGCAGCACAGGGGTCGGGAGCAATCAGCCCCAGCATTTT.